This TCR beta chain was retrieved from a study of blood T cell repertoires in COVID-19. For the study at large: COVID-19 samples collected from the United States, Italy and Spain covered acute and convalescent phases.

Original handling: Counts of nucleated cells, estimated from reference gene primer amplification, were obtained. Some clones are missing from TCRdb's copy, which holds only in-frame ones; the method was immunoSEQ multiplex PCR. V and J calls plus clone size are reproduced from that table; the DNA served to infer D and trimming. The sample contains 70,000 to 95,000 clones, 88% of which appear only once. Germline assignment: CDR1 SGDLS and CDR2 YYNGEE. The V and J ends lost 2 bases and 4 bases respectively, with 13 bases between them. The CDR3 consists of 14 residues. This clonotype was obtained from a middle-aged man with active COVID-19. Sequenced input: peripheral blood. The V call is TRBV9, the J call TRBJ2-7, with D possibly being TRBD2 (6 bases). The CDR3 reads CASSVGGTGYEQYF. In DNA, the CDR3 is TGTGCCAGCAGCGTGGGGGGTACGGGGTACGAGCAGTACTTC.